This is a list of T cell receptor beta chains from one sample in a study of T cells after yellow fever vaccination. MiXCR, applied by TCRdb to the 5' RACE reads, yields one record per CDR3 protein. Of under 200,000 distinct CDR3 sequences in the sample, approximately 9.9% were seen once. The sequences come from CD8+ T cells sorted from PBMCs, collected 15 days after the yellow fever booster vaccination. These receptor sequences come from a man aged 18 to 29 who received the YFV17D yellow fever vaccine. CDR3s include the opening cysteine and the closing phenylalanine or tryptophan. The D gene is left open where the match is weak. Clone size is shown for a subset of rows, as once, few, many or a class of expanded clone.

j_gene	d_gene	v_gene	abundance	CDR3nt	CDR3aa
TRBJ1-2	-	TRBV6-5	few	TGTGCCAGCAGGCCGTTGGACAGCCGCAAGGTGGACGACTACACCTTC	CASRPLDSRKVDDYTF
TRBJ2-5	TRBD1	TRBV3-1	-	TGTGCCAGCAGCGTGACAGGGGGTACCCAAGAGACCCAGTACTTC	CASSVTGGTQETQYF
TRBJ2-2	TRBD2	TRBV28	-	TGTGCCAGCAGCCTGGGACTAGCGGGGGCCGGGGAGCTGTTTTTT	CASSLGLAGAGELFF
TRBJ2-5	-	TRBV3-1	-	TGTGCCAGCAGCCAATTTGAATCCCCCATCCGAGAGACCCAGTACTTC	CASSQFESPIRETQYF
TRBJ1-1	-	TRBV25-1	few	TGTGCCAGCAGTGGGAGGGGGGCTGAAGCTTTCTTT	CASSGRGAEAFF
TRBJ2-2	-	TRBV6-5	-	TGTGCCAGCAGTTATGGAGGGGCCGGGGAGCTGTTTTTT	CASSYGGAGELFF
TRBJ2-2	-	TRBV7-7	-	TGTGCTAGCAGCTTAGCCTGGAACACCGGGGAGCTGTTTTTT	CASSLAWNTGELFF
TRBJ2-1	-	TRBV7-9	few	TGTGCCAGCAGCTTTAGTGGCAACAATGAGCAGTTCTTC	CASSFSGNNEQFF
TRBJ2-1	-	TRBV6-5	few	TGTGCCAGCACTCCCTTGGGTGGGTACAATGAGCAGTTCTTC	CASTPLGGYNEQFF
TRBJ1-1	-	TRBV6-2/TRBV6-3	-	TGTGCCAGCCGGCCTCAGGGGCGATATGAAGCTTTCTTT	CASRPQGRYEAFF
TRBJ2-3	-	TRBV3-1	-	TGTGCCAGCAGCCAAGGTATTTTCCCCACAGATACGCAGTATTTT	CASSQGIFPTDTQYF
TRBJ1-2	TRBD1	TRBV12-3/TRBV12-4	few	TGTGCCAGCAGTCCCACCAGGGGGCTTCTAAACTATGGCTACACCTTC	CASSPTRGLLNYGYTF
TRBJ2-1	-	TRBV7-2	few	TGTGCCAGCAATGAGCAGTTCTTC	CASNEQFF
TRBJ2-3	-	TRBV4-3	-	TGCGCCAGCAGCCAAGATATCGGCGGGGAATTTACAGATACGCAGTATTTT	CASSQDIGGEFTDTQYF
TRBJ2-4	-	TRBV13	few	TGTGCCAGCAGCTCATCTTCCAATTTACTAGCCAAAAACATTCAGTACTTC	CASSSSSNLLAKNIQYF
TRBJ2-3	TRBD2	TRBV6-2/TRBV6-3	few	TGTGCCAGCAGTTACCTTGCGGGGGGGACCACAGATACGCAGTATTTT	CASSYLAGGTTDTQYF
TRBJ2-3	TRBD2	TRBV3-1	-	TGTGCCAGCAGCCAAGACGGGGGGTTCAGCACAGATACGCAGTATTTT	CASSQDGGFSTDTQYF
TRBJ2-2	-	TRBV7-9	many	TGTGCCAGCAGCTTTCGGGGCTCGGACACCGGGGAGCTGTTTTTT	CASSFRGSDTGELFF
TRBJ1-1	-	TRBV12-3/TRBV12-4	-	TGTGCCAGCCGGGACGCTTTGAACACTGAAGCTTTCTTT	CASRDALNTEAFF
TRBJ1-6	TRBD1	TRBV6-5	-	TGTGCCAGCAGAACCGACAGGGATAATTCACCCCTCCACTTT	CASRTDRDNSPLHF
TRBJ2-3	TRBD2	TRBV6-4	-	TGTGCCAGCAGTGACTCCGGACTAGCTAGCACAGATACGCAGTATTTT	CASSDSGLASTDTQYF
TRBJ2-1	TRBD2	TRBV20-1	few	TGCAGTGCTACACTACTAGCGGGGGGATACAATGAGCAGTTCTTC	CSATLLAGGYNEQFF
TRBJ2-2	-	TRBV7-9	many	TGTGCCAGCAGCTTAGTCCAAGTAAACACCGGGGAGCTGTTTTTT	CASSLVQVNTGELFF
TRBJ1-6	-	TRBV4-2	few	TGTGCCAGCAGCCCTAACCTCCGACAATACTCACCCCTCCACTTT	CASSPNLRQYSPLHF
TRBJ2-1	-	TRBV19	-	TGTGCCAGTATGATTAGGCAGGGGAGAGGGAATGAGCAGTTCTTC	CASMIRQGRGNEQFF
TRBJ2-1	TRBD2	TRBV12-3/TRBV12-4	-	TGTGCCAGCAGCCTTAGCGGGGGGGCAGTTGAGCAGTTCTTC	CASSLSGGAVEQFF